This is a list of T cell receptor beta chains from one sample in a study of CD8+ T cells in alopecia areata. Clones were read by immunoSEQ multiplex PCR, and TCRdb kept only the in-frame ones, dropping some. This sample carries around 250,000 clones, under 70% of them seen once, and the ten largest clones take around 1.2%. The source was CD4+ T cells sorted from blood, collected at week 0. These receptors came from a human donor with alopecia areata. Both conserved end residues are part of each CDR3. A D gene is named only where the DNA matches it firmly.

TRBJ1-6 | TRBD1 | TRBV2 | CASSRGLDSPLHF
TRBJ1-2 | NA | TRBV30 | CACTQGNYGYTF
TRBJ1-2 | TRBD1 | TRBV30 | CAWTPGQGMSYGYTF
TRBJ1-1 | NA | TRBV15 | CATSRAFGEAFF
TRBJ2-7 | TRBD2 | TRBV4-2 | CASSPSGGALYEQYF
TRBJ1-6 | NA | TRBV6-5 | CATIRDYNSPLHF
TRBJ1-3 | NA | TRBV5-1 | CASSFGPDSSGNTIYF
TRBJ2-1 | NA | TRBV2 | CASSPSGAHEQFF
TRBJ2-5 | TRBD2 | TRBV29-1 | CSVRGSASGGQETQYF
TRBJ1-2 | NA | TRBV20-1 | CSPRDLSYTF
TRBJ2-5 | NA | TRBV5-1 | CASSLPGRKETQYF
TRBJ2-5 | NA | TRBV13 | CASSLYRVQETQYF
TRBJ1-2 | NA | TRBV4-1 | CASSPAGTRYGYTF
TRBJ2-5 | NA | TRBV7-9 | CASSFPRGETQYF
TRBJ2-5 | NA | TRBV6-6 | CASSSRPGRQETQYF
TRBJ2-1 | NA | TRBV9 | CASSPPGGFVQFF
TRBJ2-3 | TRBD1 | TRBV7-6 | CASSDRGDTQYF
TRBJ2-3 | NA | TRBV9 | CASSGAGTDTQYF
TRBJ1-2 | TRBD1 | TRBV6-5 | CASSYLDRGGYTF
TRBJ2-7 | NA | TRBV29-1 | CSVGGTGPYEQYF
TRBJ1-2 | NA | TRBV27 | CASSNEGGGYTF
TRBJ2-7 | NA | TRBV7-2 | CASSHRAGLYEQYF
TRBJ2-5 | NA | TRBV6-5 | CASSYFGRGLGETQYF
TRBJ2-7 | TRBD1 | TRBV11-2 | CASGMGTVYEQYF
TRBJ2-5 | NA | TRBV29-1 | CSVNRLISSSREYF
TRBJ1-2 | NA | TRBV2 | CASRIEGGYTF
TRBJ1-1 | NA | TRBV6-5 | CASSYSNGRTEAFF
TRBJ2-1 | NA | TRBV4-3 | CASSQEGLASRYNEQFF